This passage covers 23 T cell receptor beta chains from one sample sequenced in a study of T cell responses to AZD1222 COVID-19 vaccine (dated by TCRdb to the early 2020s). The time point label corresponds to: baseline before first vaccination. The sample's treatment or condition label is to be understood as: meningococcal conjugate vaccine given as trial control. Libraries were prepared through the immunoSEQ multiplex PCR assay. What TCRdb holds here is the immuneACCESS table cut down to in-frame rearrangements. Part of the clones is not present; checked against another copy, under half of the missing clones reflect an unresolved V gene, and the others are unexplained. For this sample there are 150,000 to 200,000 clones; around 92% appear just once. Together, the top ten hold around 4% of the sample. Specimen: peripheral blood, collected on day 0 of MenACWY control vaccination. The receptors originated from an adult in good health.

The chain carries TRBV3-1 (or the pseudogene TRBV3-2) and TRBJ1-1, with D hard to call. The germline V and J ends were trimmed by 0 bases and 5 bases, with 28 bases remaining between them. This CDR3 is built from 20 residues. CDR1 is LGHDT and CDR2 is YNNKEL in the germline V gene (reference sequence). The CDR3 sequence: CASSQEAPRVVGVERTEAFF. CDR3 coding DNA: TGTGCCAGCAGCCAAGAGGCACCAAGAGTGGTCGGGGTCGAACGTACTGAAGCTTTCTTT.

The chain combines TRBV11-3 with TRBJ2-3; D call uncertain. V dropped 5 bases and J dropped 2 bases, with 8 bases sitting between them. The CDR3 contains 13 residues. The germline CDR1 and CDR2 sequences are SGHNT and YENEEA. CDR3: CASSPASTDTQYF. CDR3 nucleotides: TGTGCCAGCAGCCCGGCCTCCACAGATACGCAGTATTTT.

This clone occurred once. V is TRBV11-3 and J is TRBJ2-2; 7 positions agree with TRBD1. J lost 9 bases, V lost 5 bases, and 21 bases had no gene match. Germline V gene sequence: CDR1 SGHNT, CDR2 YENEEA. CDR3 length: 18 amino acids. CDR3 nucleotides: TGTGCCAGCAGCCCACTCCCCGTTCGACAGGGACGGTCCCGGGAGCTGTTTTTT. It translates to CASSPLPVRQGRSRELFF.

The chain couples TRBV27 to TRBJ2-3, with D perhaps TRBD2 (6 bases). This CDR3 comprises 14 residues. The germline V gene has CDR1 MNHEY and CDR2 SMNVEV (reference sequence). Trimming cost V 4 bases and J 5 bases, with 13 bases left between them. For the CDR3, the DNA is TGTGCCAGCAGTTCGGTAGCGGCAATAGATACGCAGTATTTT. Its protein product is CASSSVAAIDTQYF.

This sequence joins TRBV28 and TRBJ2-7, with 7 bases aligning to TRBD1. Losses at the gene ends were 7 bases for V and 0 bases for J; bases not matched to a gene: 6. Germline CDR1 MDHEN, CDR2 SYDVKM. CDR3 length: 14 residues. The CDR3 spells CASNVQGDSYEQYF. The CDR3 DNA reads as TGTGCCAGCAACGTGCAGGGGGACTCCTACGAGCAGTACTTC.

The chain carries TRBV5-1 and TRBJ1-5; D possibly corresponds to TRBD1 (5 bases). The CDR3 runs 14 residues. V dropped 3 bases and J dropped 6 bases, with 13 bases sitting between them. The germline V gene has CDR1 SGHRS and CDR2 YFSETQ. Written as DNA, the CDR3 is TGCGCCAGCAGCTCTGGGCAGGGAGGTCAGCCCCAGCATTTT. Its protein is CASSSGQGGQPQHF.

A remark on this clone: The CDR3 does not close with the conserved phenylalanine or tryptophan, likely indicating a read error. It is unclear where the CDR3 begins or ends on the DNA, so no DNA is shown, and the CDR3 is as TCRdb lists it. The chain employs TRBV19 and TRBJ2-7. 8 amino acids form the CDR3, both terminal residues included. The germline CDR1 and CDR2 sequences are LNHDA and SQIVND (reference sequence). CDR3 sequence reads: CASSTVSP.

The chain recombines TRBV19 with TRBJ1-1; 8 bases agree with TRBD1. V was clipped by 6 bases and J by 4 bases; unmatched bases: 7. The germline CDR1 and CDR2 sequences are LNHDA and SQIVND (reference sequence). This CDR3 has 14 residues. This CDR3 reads CASRDRAGGTEAFF. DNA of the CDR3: TGTGCCAGTAGGGACAGGGCAGGTGGCACTGAAGCTTTCTTT.

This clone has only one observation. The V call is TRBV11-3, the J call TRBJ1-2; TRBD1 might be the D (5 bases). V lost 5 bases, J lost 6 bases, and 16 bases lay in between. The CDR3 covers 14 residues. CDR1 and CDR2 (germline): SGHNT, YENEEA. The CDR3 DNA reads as TGTGCCAGCAGCCCAGTTCGGGGGAAAGATGGCTACACCTTC. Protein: CASSPVRGKDGYTF.

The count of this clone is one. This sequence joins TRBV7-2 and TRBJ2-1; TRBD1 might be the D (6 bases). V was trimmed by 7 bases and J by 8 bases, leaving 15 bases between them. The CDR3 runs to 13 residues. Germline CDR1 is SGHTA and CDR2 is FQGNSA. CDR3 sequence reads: CASTPPRGYEQFF. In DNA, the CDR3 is TGTGCCAGCACCCCTCCGAGGGGGTATGAGCAGTTCTTC. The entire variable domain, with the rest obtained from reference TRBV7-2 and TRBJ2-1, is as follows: GAGVSQSPSNKVTEKGKDVELRCDPISGHTALYWYRQSLGQGLEFLIYFQGNSAPDKSGLPSDRFSAERTGGSVSTLTIQRTQQEDSAVYLCASTPPRGYEQFFGPGTRLTVL.

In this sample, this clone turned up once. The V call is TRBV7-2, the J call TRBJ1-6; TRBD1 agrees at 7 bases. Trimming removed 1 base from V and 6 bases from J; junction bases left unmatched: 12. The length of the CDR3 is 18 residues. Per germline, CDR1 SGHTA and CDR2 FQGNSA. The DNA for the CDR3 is TGTGCCAGCAGCTTAGATCCCCAGGGGGTTTCACGTAATTCACCCCTCCACTTT. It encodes CASSLDPQGVSRNSPLHF.

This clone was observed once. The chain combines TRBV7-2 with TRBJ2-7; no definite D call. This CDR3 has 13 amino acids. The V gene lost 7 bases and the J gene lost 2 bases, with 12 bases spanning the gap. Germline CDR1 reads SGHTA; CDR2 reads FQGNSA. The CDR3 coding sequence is TGTGCCAGCAACCTCCAACCGACCTACGAGCAGTACTTC. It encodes CASNLQPTYEQYF.

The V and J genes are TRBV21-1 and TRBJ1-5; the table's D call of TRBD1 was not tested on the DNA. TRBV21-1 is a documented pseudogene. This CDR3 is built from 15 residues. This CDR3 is CASSNQGVGNQPQHF. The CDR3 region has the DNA TGTGCCAGCAGCAATCAGGGTGTGGGCAATCAGCCCCAGCATTTT.

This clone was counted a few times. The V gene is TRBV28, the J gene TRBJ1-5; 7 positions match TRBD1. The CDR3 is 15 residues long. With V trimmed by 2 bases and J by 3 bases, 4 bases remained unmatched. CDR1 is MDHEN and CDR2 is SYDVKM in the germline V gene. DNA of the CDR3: TGTGCCAGCAGTTTACTTGACAGGGTCAATCAGCCCCAGCATTTT. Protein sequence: CASSLLDRVNQPQHF.

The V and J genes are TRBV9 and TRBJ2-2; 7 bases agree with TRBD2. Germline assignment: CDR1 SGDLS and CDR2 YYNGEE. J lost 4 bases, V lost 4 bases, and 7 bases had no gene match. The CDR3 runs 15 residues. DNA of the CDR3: TGTGCCAGCAGCCCCGGACTAGACTCCACCGGGGAGCTGTTTTTT. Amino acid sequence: CASSPGLDSTGELFF.

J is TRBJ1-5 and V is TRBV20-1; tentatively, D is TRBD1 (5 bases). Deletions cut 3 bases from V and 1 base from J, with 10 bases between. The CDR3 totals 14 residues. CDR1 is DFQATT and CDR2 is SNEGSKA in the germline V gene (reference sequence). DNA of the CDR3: TGCAGTGCTAGTCGGGGGACCAGCAATCAGCCCCAGCATTTT. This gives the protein CSASRGTSNQPQHF.

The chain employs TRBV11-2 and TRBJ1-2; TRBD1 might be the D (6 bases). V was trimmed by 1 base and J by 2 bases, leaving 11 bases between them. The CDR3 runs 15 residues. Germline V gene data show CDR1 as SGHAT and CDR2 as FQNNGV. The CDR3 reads CASSLVGTRNYGYTF. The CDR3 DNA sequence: TGTGCCAGCAGCTTAGTAGGGACAAGAAACTATGGCTACACCTTC.

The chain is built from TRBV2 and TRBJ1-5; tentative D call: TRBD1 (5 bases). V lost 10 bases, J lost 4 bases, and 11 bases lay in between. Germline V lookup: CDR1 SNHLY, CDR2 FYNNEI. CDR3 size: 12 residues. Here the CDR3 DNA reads TGTGCCACCGCCAGGGCTAATCAGCCCCAGCATTTT. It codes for CATARANQPQHF.

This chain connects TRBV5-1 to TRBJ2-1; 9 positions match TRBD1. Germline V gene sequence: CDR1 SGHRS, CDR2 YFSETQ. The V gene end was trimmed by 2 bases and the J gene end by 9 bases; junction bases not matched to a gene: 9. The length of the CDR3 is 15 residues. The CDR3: CASSFSGDRATEQFF. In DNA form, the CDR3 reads TGCGCCAGCAGCTTTTCGGGGGACAGGGCGACTGAGCAGTTCTTC. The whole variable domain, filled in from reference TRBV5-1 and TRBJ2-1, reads KAGVTQTPRYLIKTRGQQVTLSCSPISGHRSVSWYQQTPGQGLQFLFEYFSETQRNKGNFPGRFSGRQFSNSRSEMNVSTLELGDSALYLCASSFSGDRATEQFFGPGTRLTVL.

The CDR3 region has the DNA TGTGCCAGCAGCGGAGGTGGAAATGAGCAGTTCTTC. Its translation is CASSGGGNEQFF. The chain couples TRBV9 to TRBJ2-1; D call uncertain. Trimming cost V 3 bases and J 7 bases, with 8 bases left between them. Germline CDR1 reads SGDLS; CDR2 reads YYNGEE. This CDR3 has 12 residues.

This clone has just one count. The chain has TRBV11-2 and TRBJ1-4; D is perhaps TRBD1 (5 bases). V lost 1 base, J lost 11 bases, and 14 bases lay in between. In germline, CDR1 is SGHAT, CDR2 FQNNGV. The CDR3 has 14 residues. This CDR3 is CASSLGPRREKLFF. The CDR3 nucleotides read TGTGCCAGCAGCTTAGGCCCCCGCAGGGAGAAACTGTTTTTT. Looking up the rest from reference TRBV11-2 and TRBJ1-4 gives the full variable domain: EAGVAQSPRYKIIEKRQSVAFWCNPISGHATLYWYQQILGQGPKLLIQFQNNGVVDDSQLPKDRFSAERLKGVDSTLKIQPAKLEDSAVYLCASSLGPRREKLFFGSGTQLSVL.

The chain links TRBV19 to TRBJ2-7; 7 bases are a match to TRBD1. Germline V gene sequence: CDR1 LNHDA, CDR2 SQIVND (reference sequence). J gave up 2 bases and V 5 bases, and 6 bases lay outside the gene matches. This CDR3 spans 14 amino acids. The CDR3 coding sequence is TGTGCCAGTAGTCAGGGACAGAATACCTACGAGCAGTACTTC. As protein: CASSQGQNTYEQYF. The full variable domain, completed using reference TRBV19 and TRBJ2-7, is DGGITQSPKYLFRKEGQNVTLSCEQNLNHDAMYWYRQDPGQGLRLIYYSQIVNDFQKGDIAEGYSVSREKKESFPLTVTSAQKNPTAFYLCASSQGQNTYEQYFGPGTRLTVT.

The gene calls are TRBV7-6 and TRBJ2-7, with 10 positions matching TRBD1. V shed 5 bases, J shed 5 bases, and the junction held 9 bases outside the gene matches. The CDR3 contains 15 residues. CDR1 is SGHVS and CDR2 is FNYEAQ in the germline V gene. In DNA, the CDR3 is TGTGCCAGCAGCCCGGGGGACAGGGGAGCCCACGAGCAGTACTTC. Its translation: CASSPGDRGAHEQYF.